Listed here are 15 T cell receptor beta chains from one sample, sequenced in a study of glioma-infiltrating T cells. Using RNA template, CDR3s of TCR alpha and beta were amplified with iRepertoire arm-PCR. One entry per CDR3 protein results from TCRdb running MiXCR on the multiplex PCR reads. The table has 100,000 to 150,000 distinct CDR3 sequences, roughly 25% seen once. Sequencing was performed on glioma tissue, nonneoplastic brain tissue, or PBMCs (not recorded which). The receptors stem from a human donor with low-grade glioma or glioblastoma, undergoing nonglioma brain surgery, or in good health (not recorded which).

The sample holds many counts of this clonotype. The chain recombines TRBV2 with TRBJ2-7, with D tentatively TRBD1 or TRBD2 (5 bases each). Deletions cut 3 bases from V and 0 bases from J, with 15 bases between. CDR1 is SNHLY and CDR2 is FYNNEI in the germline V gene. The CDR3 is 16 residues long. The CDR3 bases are TGTGCCAGCAGTGATGGGTCGCCGGGGCTCTCCTACGAGCAGTACTTC. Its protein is CASSDGSPGLSYEQYF.

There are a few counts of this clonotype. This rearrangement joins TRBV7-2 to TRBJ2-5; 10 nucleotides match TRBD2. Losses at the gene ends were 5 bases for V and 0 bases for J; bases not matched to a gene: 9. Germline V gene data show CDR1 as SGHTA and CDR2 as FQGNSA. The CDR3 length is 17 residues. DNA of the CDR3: TGTGCCAGCAGCCCCCGAGGAGCGGGGGGGTACCAAGAGACCCAGTACTTC. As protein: CASSPRGAGGYQETQYF.

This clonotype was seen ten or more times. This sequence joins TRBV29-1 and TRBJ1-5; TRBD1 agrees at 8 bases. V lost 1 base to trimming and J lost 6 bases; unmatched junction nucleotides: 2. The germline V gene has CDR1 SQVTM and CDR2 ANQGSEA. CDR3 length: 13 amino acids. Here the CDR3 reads CSVEGTGSQPQHF. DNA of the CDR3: TGCAGCGTTGAAGGGACAGGGTCTCAGCCCCAGCATTTT.

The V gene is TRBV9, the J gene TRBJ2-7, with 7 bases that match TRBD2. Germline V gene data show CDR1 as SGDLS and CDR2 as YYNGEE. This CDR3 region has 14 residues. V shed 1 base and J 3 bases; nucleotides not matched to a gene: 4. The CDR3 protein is CASSVTGGNYEQYF. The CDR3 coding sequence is TGTGCCAGCAGCGTAACGGGAGGCAACTACGAGCAGTACTTC.

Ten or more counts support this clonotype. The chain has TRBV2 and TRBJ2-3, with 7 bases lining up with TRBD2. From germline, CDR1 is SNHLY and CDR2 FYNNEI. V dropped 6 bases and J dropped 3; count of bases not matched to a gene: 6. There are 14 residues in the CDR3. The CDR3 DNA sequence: TGTGCCAGCAGACAAGGACTAGAGACAGATACGCAGTATTTT. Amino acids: CASRQGLETDTQYF. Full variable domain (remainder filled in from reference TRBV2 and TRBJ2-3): EPEVTQTPSHQVTQMGQEVILRCVPISNHLYFYWYRQILGQKVEFLVSFYNNEISEKSEIFDDQFSVERPDGSNFTLKIRSTKLEDSAMYFCASRQGLETDTQYFGPGTRLTVL.

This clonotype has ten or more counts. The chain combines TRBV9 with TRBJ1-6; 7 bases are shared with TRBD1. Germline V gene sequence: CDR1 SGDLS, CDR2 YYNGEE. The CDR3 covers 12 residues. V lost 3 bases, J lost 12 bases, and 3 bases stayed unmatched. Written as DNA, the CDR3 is TGTGCCAGCAGCGACAGGGGATTACCCCTCCACTTT. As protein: CASSDRGLPLHF. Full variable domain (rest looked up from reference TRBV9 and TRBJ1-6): DSGVTQTPKHLITATGQRVTLRCSPRSGDLSVYWYQQSLDQGLQFLIQYYNGEERAKGNILERFSAQQFPDLHSELNLSSLELGDSALYFCASSDRGLPLHFGNGTRLTVT.

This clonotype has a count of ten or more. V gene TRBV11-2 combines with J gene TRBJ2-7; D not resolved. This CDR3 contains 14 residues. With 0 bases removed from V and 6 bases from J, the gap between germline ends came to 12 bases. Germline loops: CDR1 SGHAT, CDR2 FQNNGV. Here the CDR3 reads CASSLDSGTGEQYF. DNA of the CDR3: TGTGCCAGCAGCTTAGACTCTGGAACGGGCGAGCAGTACTTC.

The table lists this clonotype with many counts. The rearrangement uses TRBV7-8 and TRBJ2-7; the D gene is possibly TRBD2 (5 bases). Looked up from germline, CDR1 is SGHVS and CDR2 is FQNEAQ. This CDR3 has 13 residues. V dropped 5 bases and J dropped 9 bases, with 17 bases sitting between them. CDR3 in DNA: TGTGCCAGCAGCCCCCTCGGAGGTATAGTGCAGTACTTC. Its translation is CASSPLGGIVQYF.

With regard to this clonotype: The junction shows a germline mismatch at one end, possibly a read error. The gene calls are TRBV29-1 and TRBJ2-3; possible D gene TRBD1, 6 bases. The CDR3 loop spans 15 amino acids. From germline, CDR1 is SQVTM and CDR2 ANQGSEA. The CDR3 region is CSAEDQGLSTDTQYF. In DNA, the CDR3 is TGCAGCGCTGAAGACCAGGGGTTGAGCACAGATACGCAGTATTTT.

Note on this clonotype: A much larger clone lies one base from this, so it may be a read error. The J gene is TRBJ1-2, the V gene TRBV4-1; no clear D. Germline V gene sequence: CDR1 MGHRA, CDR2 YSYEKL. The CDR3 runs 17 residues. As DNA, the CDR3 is TGTGCCAGCAGCCAAGCCTTGGGAATTAGAGCGAACTATGGCTACACCTTC. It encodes CASSQALGIRANYGYTF.

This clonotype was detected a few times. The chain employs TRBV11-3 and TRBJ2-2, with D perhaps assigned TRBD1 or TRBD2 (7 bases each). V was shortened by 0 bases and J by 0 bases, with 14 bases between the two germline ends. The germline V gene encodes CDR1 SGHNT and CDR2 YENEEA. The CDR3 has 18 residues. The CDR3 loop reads CASSLDQGGTSNTGELFF. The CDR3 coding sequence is TGTGCCAGCAGCTTAGATCAGGGGGGGACATCGAACACCGGGGAGCTGTTTTTT.

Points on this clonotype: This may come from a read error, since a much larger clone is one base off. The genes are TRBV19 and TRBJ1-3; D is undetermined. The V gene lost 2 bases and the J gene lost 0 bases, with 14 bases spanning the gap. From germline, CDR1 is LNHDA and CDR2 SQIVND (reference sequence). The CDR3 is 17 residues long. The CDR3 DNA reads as TGTGCCAGTAGTATAACCGCTAAATCAAGCTCTGGAAACACCATATATTTT. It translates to CASSITAKSSSGNTIYF.

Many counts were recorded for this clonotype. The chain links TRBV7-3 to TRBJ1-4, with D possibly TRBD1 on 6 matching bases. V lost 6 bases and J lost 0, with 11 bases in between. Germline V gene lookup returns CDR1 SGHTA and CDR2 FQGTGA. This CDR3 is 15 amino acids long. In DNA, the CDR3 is TGTGCCAGCAGGACCGGGACACCAACTAATGAAAAACTGTTTTTT. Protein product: CASRTGTPTNEKLFF.

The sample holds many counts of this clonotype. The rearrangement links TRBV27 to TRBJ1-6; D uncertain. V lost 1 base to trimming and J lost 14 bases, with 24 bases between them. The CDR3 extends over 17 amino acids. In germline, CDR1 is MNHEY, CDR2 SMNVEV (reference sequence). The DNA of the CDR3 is TGTGCCAGCAGTTTATATAGGTCAGCAGCTTCTTTGGGTACCCTCCACTTT. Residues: CASSLYRSAASLGTLHF.

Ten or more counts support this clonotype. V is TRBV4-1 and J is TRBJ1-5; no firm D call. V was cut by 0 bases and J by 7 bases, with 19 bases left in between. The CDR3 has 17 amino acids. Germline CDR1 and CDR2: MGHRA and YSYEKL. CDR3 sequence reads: CASSQDPTYLSSQPQHF. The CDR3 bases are TGCGCCAGCAGCCAAGATCCCACGTACTTAAGCAGCCAGCCCCAGCATTTT.